This T cell receptor beta chain is drawn from a study of blood T cell repertoires in COVID-19 (dated by TCRdb to 2020 to 2022). Looking at the study overall: Samples covering the acute and convalescent phases of COVID-19 were provided by collaborators in the United States, Italy and Spain. Samples were obtained from the ongoing ImmuneRACE study (first 160 participants) and from 1,254 subjects provided by 6 global collaborators. Where HLA class I and class II types were available, the types were taken from metadata supplied by the sample provider, not from assay-based typing. Nearly every sample came with metadata listing a de-identified subject ID, COVID-19 status, age in years and sex. The repertoires were made available in a free public database intended to serve as a resource for research on the immune response to SARS-CoV-2. The prospective study material was composed of cDNA or gDNA derived from T cells, B-cell-depleted T cells, or PBMCs. Deeply sampled blood TCRbeta repertoires from subjects exposed to, actively infected with, or recovered from COVID-19 were included in the dataset. Overall study outcomes, separate from this receptor: Clinical and demographic metadata were provided uncurated, with the amount varying by source and participant.

TCRbeta CDR3 regions were amplified from genomic DNA by means of the immunoSEQ Assay, a bias-controlled multiplex PCR. For the original study's pipeline: Within the assay, amplification of reference gene primers was used to estimate how many nucleated cells each sample contained. Sequence reads were collapsed and filtered to measure the absolute abundance of every unique TCRbeta CDR3 rearrangement. For each sample, productive Simpson clonality was calculated by taking the square root of Simpson's diversity index across productive rearrangements. TCRdb obtained this table from immuneACCESS and retained in-frame rearrangements with V and J assigned. These tables miss some clones; where compared with another copy, unresolved V genes account for less than half of the shortfall, and the remainder is unexplained. From that table come the V and J calls and clone size; the DNA was used to work out D and trimming. The sample table lists some 70,000 clones, about 82% of them with a count of one. Roughly 1.9% of the sample goes to the ten largest clones.

CDR1 and CDR2, per the germline V gene, are SNHLY and FYNNEI. Relative to germline, V is missing 4 bases and J is missing 5 bases, with 7 bases of the junction outside any gene match. CDR3 length: 15 amino acids, cysteine to phenylalanine. Only the CDR3 portion is preserved as DNA: 45 bases, with reading frame beginning at the first base. Of note for this clone: Its binding antigen is unknown. Qualities for individual bases were not recorded, and no much larger clone is one base off.

Whole blood was collected in K2EDTA tubes by collaborating institutions according to the institutions' own protocols. Collaborator samples were shipped for TCRbeta analysis as frozen whole blood, isolated PBMCs, or DNA extracted from either sample type. The rearrangement joined TRBV2 to TRBJ2-1; TRBD2 fits 8 bases in the junction. The clonotype was recovered from a woman between 55 and 75 years old with acute or convalescent COVID-19. Sequencing input: peripheral blood. CDR3 reads: CASSGISGADNEQFF. The nucleotide sequence reads TGTGCCAGCAGTGGTATTAGCGGGGCCGACAATGAGCAGTTCTTC.